This passage covers 29 T cell receptor beta chains from one sample sequenced in a study of shared T cell receptors in the human thymus (dated by TCRdb to about 2021). Preparation of the library involved the immunoSEQ multiplex PCR assay. TCRdb mirrors the immuneACCESS table, restricted to in-frame sequences. Some clones are absent from its copies; in checked studies, under half trace to an unresolved V gene, and the reason for the others is unknown. Across this sample there are more than 550,000 clones, with roughly 85% seen only once. More than 0.01% of the sample goes to the ten largest clones. The same sample was also used in a study of human thymus T cells.

The specimen was thymocytes. The source is a girl under three years old with a congenital heart defect. Donor details come from another sample of the same person, matched by shared clones.

CDR3 sequence: CAIREQGRSYGYTF. CDR3 nucleotide sequence: TGTGCCATCAGAGAACAGGGTAGGAGCTATGGCTACACCTTC. V gene TRBV10-3 combines with J gene TRBJ1-2, with TRBD1 as a possible D gene (6 bases). CDR1 ENHRY and CDR2 SYGVKD come from the germline V gene. Trimming removed 6 bases from V and 4 bases from J, with 15 bases in between. There are 14 residues in the CDR3.

This clone occurred once. J is TRBJ2-7 and V is TRBV13; D is unclear. Germline V CDR1 and CDR2: PRHDT, FYEKMQ (reference sequence). This CDR3 has 13 amino acids. Trimming cost V 5 bases and J 3 bases, with 11 bases left between them. CDR3 DNA sequence: TGTGCCAGCAGCCCCCAGAGGCTCTACGAGCAGTACTTC. Protein sequence: CASSPQRLYEQYF.

The chain carries TRBV5-4 and TRBJ2-3; D is possibly TRBD2 (5 bases). V was pared by 4 bases and J by 2 bases, with 23 bases between. This CDR3 is built from 18 residues. Germline CDR1 and CDR2: SGHNT and YYREEE (reference sequence). In DNA, the CDR3 is TGTGCCAGCAGCCCAAGAATGATGCTTACACTAGTCACAGATACGCAGTATTTT. Its translation: CASSPRMMLTLVTDTQYF.

This chain uses TRBV7-6 with TRBJ1-5; a weak D match, TRBD1 (5 bases). V dropped 0 bases and J dropped 6 bases, with 12 bases sitting between them. Germline CDR1 and CDR2: SGHVS and FNYEAQ. The CDR3 sequence is 15 residues long. CDR3 bases: TGTGCCAGCAGCTTAGCGGGGGGTAGGGGTCAGCCCCAGCATTTT. Protein sequence: CASSLAGGRGQPQHF.

V and J are TRBV2 and TRBJ2-5; TRBD2 matches 11 bases. Trimming removed 11 bases from V and 1 base from J; junction bases left unmatched: 18. The germline V gene has CDR1 SNHLY and CDR2 FYNNEI. The CDR3 has 18 amino acids. The CDR3 loop reads CAGKLAGVHRLPQETQYF. CDR3 nucleotides: TGTGCCGGCAAACTAGCGGGGGTACACAGGCTCCCCCAAGAGACCCAGTACTTC.

This chain joins TRBV7-9 and TRBJ1-4; TRBD1 might be the D (6 bases). The CDR3 extends over 12 amino acids. Trimming cost V 5 bases and J 13 bases, with 14 bases left between them. Germline lookup yields CDR1 SEHNR and CDR2 FQNEAQ (reference sequence). CDR3 sequence: CASSPMGGGLFF. CDR3 nucleotides: TGTGCCAGCAGCCCAATGGGAGGGGGACTGTTTTTT.

V usage is TRBV7-9 and J usage is TRBJ1-2; possibly TRBD1 for D (6 bases). CDR3 length equals 16 residues. The germline CDR1 and CDR2 sequences are SEHNR and FQNEAQ (reference sequence). Between the trimmed V and J ends, which lost 5 bases and 3 bases, there was a span of 19 bases. The CDR3 protein is CASSPFGQGIHYGYTF. Written as DNA, the CDR3 is TGTGCCAGCAGCCCCTTCGGGCAGGGGATCCACTATGGCTACACCTTC.

In its sample, this clone was seen once. The rearrangement joins TRBV5-4 to TRBJ1-6; TRBD1 is a possible D gene (5 bases). CDR3 size: 18 residues. CDR1 and CDR2 from the germline V gene are SGHNT and YYREEE (reference sequence). Trimming left V 3 bases short and J 0 bases short, with 16 bases between. The CDR3 DNA reads as TGTGCCAGCAGCTGGGGCCTGTCCCCCAGCTCCTATAATTCACCCCTCCACTTT. As protein: CASSWGLSPSSYNSPLHF.

The gene calls are TRBV11-2 and TRBJ1-1; D remains ambiguous. Looked up from germline, CDR1 is SGHAT and CDR2 is FQNNGV. The CDR3 covers 16 residues. Trimming stripped 1 base from V and 7 bases from J, with 19 bases between. The CDR3, as DNA: TGTGCCAGCAGCTTAGTTGCGGGCTCGGGAATACATGAAGCTTTCTTT. It codes for CASSLVAGSGIHEAFF. Full variable domain (missing parts from reference TRBV11-2 and TRBJ1-1): EAGVAQSPRYKIIEKRQSVAFWCNPISGHATLYWYQQILGQGPKLLIQFQNNGVVDDSQLPKDRFSAERLKGVDSTLKIQPAKLEDSAVYLCASSLVAGSGIHEAFFGQGTRLTVV.

CDR3 sequence: CASSLTGTGPEAFF. As DNA, the CDR3 is TGTGCCAGCAGCTTAACCGGGACAGGGCCTGAAGCTTTCTTT. The V and J genes are TRBV7-3 and TRBJ1-1; 9 bases are a match to TRBD1. CDR1 SGHTA and CDR2 FQGTGA come from the germline V gene. The V and J ends lost 0 bases and 6 bases, in that order; junction bases with no gene match: 2. CDR3 length equals 14 residues.

The chain carries TRBV9 and TRBJ2-1; D possibly corresponds to TRBD2 (5 bases). Per the germline V gene, CDR1 is SGDLS and CDR2 is YYNGEE. The CDR3 extends over 16 amino acids. Trimming stripped 0 bases from V and 0 bases from J, with 10 bases between. This CDR3 reads CASSVGRGNSYNEQFF. The CDR3 DNA reads as TGTGCCAGCAGCGTAGGACGAGGGAACTCCTACAATGAGCAGTTCTTC.

The rearrangement joins TRBV6-1 to TRBJ1-2, with D tentatively TRBD1 (5 bases). This CDR3 comprises 16 residues. V lost 3 bases, J lost 1 base, and 15 bases lay in between. CDR1 and CDR2 (germline): MNHNS, SASEGT. The CDR3 DNA is TGTGCCAGCAGTGACGACAGCCATGCCATTAACTATGGCTACACCTTC. Translating gives CASSDDSHAINYGYTF.

This clone was detected only a few times. The chain carries TRBV10-1 and TRBJ1-2; D unclear. This CDR3 spans 15 amino acids. V dropped 6 bases and J dropped 2 bases, with 16 bases sitting between them. CDR1 and CDR2 from the germline V gene are WNHNN and SYGVQD (reference sequence). As DNA, the CDR3 is TGCGCCAGCAGGATGAGGGATTCCCTAAACTATGGCTACACCTTC. Protein sequence: CASRMRDSLNYGYTF.

J is TRBJ2-3 and V is TRBV19; 8 bases are a match to TRBD2. J lost 0 bases, V lost 3 bases, and 5 bases had no gene match. Looked up from germline, CDR1 is LNHDA and CDR2 is SQIVND (reference sequence). The CDR3 has 16 residues. CDR3 residues: CASSIGAGASTDTQYF. The CDR3 DNA sequence: TGTGCCAGTAGTATCGGAGCGGGGGCTAGCACAGATACGCAGTATTTT.

Only a few counts were recorded for this clone. The chain employs TRBV18 and TRBJ2-7; TRBD1 matches at 8 bases. V dropped 3 bases and J dropped 5; count of bases not matched to a gene: 9. Per germline, CDR1 KGHSH and CDR2 LQKENI. CDR3 size: 15 residues. CDR3 sequence: CASSPSGQGRHEQYF. The CDR3, as DNA: TGTGCCAGCTCACCGAGCGGACAGGGTAGACACGAGCAGTACTTC.

This chain uses TRBV2 with TRBJ1-1; no clear D. Germline assignment: CDR1 SNHLY and CDR2 FYNNEI. With 4 bases removed from V and 1 base from J, the gap between germline ends came to 7 bases. This CDR3 is 13 amino acids long. The chain's CDR3 is CASSAETNTEAFF. The DNA of the CDR3 is TGTGCCAGCAGTGCGGAGACGAACACTGAAGCTTTCTTT.

This clone was picked up a small number of times. The chain carries TRBV5-6 and TRBJ1-2, with 10 bases matching TRBD1. The CDR3 has 18 amino acids. V was clipped by 2 bases and J by 2 bases; unmatched bases: 12. Germline V gives CDR1 SGHDT, CDR2 YYEEEE. CDR3 DNA: TGTGCCAGCAGCTTCGGGGGACAGGGGAGTACATGGAACTATGGCTACACCTTC. Amino acids: CASSFGGQGSTWNYGYTF.

V usage is TRBV27 and J usage is TRBJ1-5; a possible D gene is TRBD1 (5 bases). The length of the CDR3 is 15 residues. Deletions cut 1 base from V and 5 bases from J, with 12 bases between. Germline V gene lookup returns CDR1 MNHEY and CDR2 SMNVEV (reference sequence). CDR3 amino acids: CASSLFPGRHQPQHF. Here the CDR3 DNA reads TGTGCCAGCAGTTTATTCCCAGGGAGGCATCAGCCCCAGCATTTT.

The V gene is TRBV28, the J gene TRBJ2-1; no clear D. This CDR3 comprises 14 residues. Germline V gene lookup returns CDR1 MDHEN and CDR2 SYDVKM. Deletions cut 2 bases from V and 7 bases from J, with 12 bases between. The CDR3 loop reads CASSLRLSQNEQFF. Written as DNA, the CDR3 is TGTGCCAGCAGTTTACGACTTTCCCAAAATGAGCAGTTCTTC.

To note about this clone: The junction differs from germline at one of its ends, possibly a read error. The chain combines TRBV7-7 with TRBJ2-1; TRBD2 matches at 8 bases. CDR1 and CDR2 (germline): SSHAT, FNYEAQ (reference sequence). This CDR3 spans 15 amino acids. The CDR3 nucleotides read TGTGCTAGCAGCTTGCTATCGGGGGGGCAGGACGAGCAGTTCTTC. Amino acid sequence: CASSLLSGGQDEQFF. The variable domain in full, completed from reference TRBV7-7 and TRBJ2-1, reads GAGVSQSPRYKVTKRGQDVTLRCDPISSHATLYWYQQALGQGPEFLTYFNYEAQPDKSGLPSDRFSAERPEGSISTLTIQRTEQRDSAMYRCASSLLSGGQDEQFFGPGTRLTVL.

This clone turned up a few times. The chain joins TRBV21-1 to TRBJ1-6. TRBV21-1 is annotated as a pseudogene. This CDR3 is 13 amino acids long. CDR3 residues: CASGAKPNSPLHF. DNA of the CDR3: TGTGCCAGCGGTGCTAAACCGAATTCACCCCTCCACTTT.

This chain joins TRBV10-1 and TRBJ2-5, with 12 bases lining up with TRBD1. CDR1 WNHNN and CDR2 SYGVQD come from the germline V gene (reference sequence). This CDR3 has 16 amino acids. V lost 11 bases, J lost 5 bases, and 15 bases stayed unmatched. The CDR3: CAPTDRDRGHRETQYF. CDR3 in DNA: TGCGCCCCAACCGACCGGGACAGGGGGCATCGGGAGACCCAGTACTTC.

This clone was seen only once. The chain couples TRBV9 to TRBJ1-2; D possibly corresponds to TRBD1 (6 bases). CDR1 and CDR2 (germline): SGDLS, YYNGEE. V was pared by 3 bases and J by 3 bases, with 12 bases between. The CDR3 is made up of 14 amino acids. The CDR3 here is CASSERTAHYGYTF. The CDR3 region has the DNA TGTGCCAGCAGCGAAAGGACAGCCCACTATGGCTACACCTTC.

CDR3 sequence (DNA): TGTGCCAGCTCACCGGGGACAGGTCCCTACGAGCAGTACTTC. Its translation is CASSPGTGPYEQYF. This rearrangement joins TRBV18 to TRBJ2-7; 8 bases map to TRBD1. Germline trimming cut 3 bases from V and 2 bases from J; bases unmatched to any gene: 3. Germline V gene sequence: CDR1 KGHSH, CDR2 LQKENI. CDR3 size: 14 residues.

The chain joins TRBV29-1 to TRBJ1-1; a possible D gene is TRBD1 (6 bases). V lost 7 bases to trimming and J lost 3 bases, with 12 bases between them. This CDR3 comprises 12 residues. Germline V gene data show CDR1 as SQVTM and CDR2 as ANQGSEA. The CDR3 DNA reads TGCAGCGGACAGGTCTCGGACACTGAAGCTTTCTTT. It codes for CSGQVSDTEAFF. The full variable domain, with the rest looked up from reference TRBV29-1 and TRBJ1-1, is SAVISQKPSRDICQRGTSLTIQCQVDSQVTMMFWYRQQPGQSLTLIATANQGSEATYESGFVIDKFPISRPNLTFSTLTVSNMSPEDSSIYLCSGQVSDTEAFFGQGTRLTVV.

The chain links TRBV6-1 to TRBJ1-1; TRBD1 aligns across 7 bases. CDR1 is MNHNS and CDR2 is SASEGT in the germline V gene. The CDR3 covers 17 residues. The J segment lost 1 base and the V segment lost 4 bases, leaving 12 bases of the junction unmatched. The CDR3 nucleotides read TGTGCCAGCAGTGGACGAGGACAGGACCCTCCGAACACTGAAGCTTTCTTT. It codes for CASSGRGQDPPNTEAFF.

The CDR3 sequence: CASSYEGRGDYEQYF. In nucleotides, the CDR3 is TGTGCCAGCAGTTACGAGGGCAGGGGGGACTACGAGCAGTACTTC. The rearrangement uses TRBV6-5 and TRBJ2-7, with a weak D call TRBD1 (7 bases). Germline V gives CDR1 MNHEY, CDR2 SVGAGI. V shed 2 bases and J shed 3 bases, with 14 bases lying between them. This CDR3 spans 15 amino acids.

The rearrangement uses TRBV4-1 and TRBJ1-6; TRBD1 is a possible D gene (6 bases). The CDR3 runs to 16 residues. Germline V gene sequence: CDR1 MGHRA, CDR2 YSYEKL. V was cut by 0 bases and J by 9 bases, with 15 bases left in between. CDR3 region: CASSQEAGQTVSPLHF. The CDR3 DNA reads as TGCGCCAGCAGCCAAGAGGCAGGACAGACCGTTTCACCCCTCCACTTT.

This clone was detected a few times. V is TRBV6-1 and J is TRBJ1-2; D ambiguous. Germline V gene data show CDR1 as MNHNS and CDR2 as SASEGT. The CDR3 contains 13 residues. V was pared by 2 bases and J by 4 bases, with 8 bases between. As DNA, the CDR3 is TGTGCCAGCAGTGAATCGCAGTCCTATGGCTACACCTTC. Amino acids: CASSESQSYGYTF.